This passage covers 31 T cell receptor beta chains from one sample sequenced in a study of beta chain features in type 1 diabetes. Every isolated RNA sample was fully reverse transcribed, so sequencing captured expressed TCRB transcripts. TCRdb's table, derived via immunoSEQ multiplex PCR, lists solely in-frame clones and lacks some. The sample lists a few hundred thousand clones, 12% to 15% seen once, with around 7% in the top ten. The sample comprised central memory CD4+ T cells from blood. These receptors came from a man aged 25 to 40 in good health.

The J gene is TRBJ2-1, the V gene TRBV4-2; 7 nucleotides line up with TRBD2. V lost 7 bases to trimming and J lost 5 bases; unmatched junction nucleotides: 11. The CDR3 length is 15 residues. Germline-derived CDR1 and CDR2 are LGHNA and YNFKEQ. CDR3 bases: TGTGCCAGCAAAGGTATACCTAGCGGCCACAATGAGCAGTTCTTC. Residues: CASKGIPSGHNEQFF.

In DNA, the CDR3 is TGCGCCAGCTACCCCCCCCTATTTAAACTAAACACTGAAGCTTTCTTT. Protein product: CASYPPLFKLNTEAFF. The rearrangement joins TRBV23-1 to TRBJ1-1; D is unclear. TRBV23-1 is labeled an ORF, and its function is uncertain. Trimming cost V 8 bases and J 2 bases, with 21 bases left between them. CDR3 length: 16 residues.

This clone was observed a handful of times. The gene calls are TRBV6-5 and TRBJ2-3; D remains ambiguous. Germline V gene lookup returns CDR1 MNHEY and CDR2 SVGAGI. V lost 7 bases and J 2 bases, leaving 16 bases between the germline ends. The length of the CDR3 is 15 residues. The CDR3 is CASKTSGLYTDTQYF. In DNA, the CDR3 is TGTGCCAGCAAGACCTCAGGATTATACACAGATACGCAGTATTTT.

A word on this clone: Its ends do not fully match the called genes, so a read error is possible. J is TRBJ1-1 and V is TRBV7-7; D is unresolved. The CDR3 covers 13 residues. CDR1 and CDR2 (germline): SSHAT, FNYEAQ (reference sequence). The CDR3 bases are TGTGCTAGCAGCCCCTACAGGAACACTGAAGCTTTCTTT. It translates to CASSPYRNTEAFF.

The chain employs TRBV5-5 and TRBJ1-5; TRBD1 might be the D (5 bases). This CDR3 is built from 13 residues. In germline, CDR1 is SGHKS, CDR2 YYEKEE (reference sequence). V lost 1 base and J lost 6, with 8 bases in between. The CDR3 loop is CASSLFGGQPQHF. The CDR3 nucleotides are TGTGCCAGCAGCTTGTTCGGGGGTCAGCCCCAGCATTTT. The full variable domain, with the rest looked up from reference TRBV5-5 and TRBJ1-5, is DAGVTQSPTHLIKTRGQQVTLRCSPISGHKSVSWYQQVLGQGPQFIFQYYEKEERGRGNFPDRFSARQFPNYSSELNVNALLLGDSALYLCASSLFGGQPQHFGDGTRLSIL.

This clone turned up a few times. V is TRBV7-8 and J is TRBJ2-5; 8 bases agree with TRBD1. Germline loops: CDR1 SGHVS, CDR2 FQNEAQ. This CDR3 region has 13 residues. Losses at the gene ends were 8 bases for V and 5 bases for J; bases not matched to a gene: 7. CDR3 DNA: TGTGCCAGCTCCTCAGGGGGCGGCGAGACCCAGTACTTC. Its translation is CASSSGGGETQYF.

This clone was recorded a few times. J is TRBJ2-1 and V is TRBV11-2; D remains ambiguous. CDR1 is SGHAT, CDR2 FQNNGV, per germline. V gave up 1 base and J gave up 12 bases, with 13 bases separating them. The length of the CDR3 is 13 residues. CDR3 amino acids: CASSLGFDLGQFF. In nucleotides, the CDR3 is TGTGCCAGCAGCTTAGGTTTCGACCTAGGGCAGTTCTTC.

The J gene is TRBJ2-6, the V gene TRBV18; tentatively, D is TRBD1 (5 bases). V was clipped by 3 bases and J by 0 bases, with 15 bases between them. This CDR3 has 18 residues. The V gene's germline CDR1 is KGHSH and CDR2 LQKENI. The CDR3 protein is CASSPVKQANSGANVLTF. DNA of the CDR3: TGTGCCAGCTCACCCGTCAAACAGGCCAACTCTGGGGCCAACGTCCTGACTTTC.

The V and J genes are TRBV11-3 and TRBJ1-2, with 7 nucleotides matching TRBD1. The trim removed 5 bases at V and 7 bases at J, leaving 13 bases unmatched. There are 15 residues in the CDR3. The germline V gene has CDR1 SGHNT and CDR2 YENEEA. Here the CDR3 DNA reads TGTGCCAGCAGCGGGGGACAGTCCGCTTATATTGGCTACACCTTC. Encoded protein: CASSGGQSAYIGYTF.

V is TRBV11-2 and J is TRBJ2-7, with 10 nucleotides matching TRBD2. J lost 0 bases, V lost 4 bases, and 3 bases had no gene match. Per germline, CDR1 SGHAT and CDR2 FQNNGV. The CDR3 extends over 15 amino acids. The CDR3 reads CASSSSGGSSYEQYF. As DNA, the CDR3 is TGTGCCAGCAGCTCTAGCGGGGGATCCTCCTACGAGCAGTACTTC.

Only a few counts were recorded for this clone. The chain uses TRBV5-4 and TRBJ2-7, with 8 bases aligning to TRBD2. CDR1 is SGHNT and CDR2 is YYREEE in the germline V gene (reference sequence). The CDR3 contains 11 residues. The CDR3 loop is CVHSGMGEQYV. The DNA of the CDR3 is TGTGTCCATAGCGGGATGGGGGAGCAGTACGTC.

A few counts support this clone. This rearrangement joins TRBV2 to TRBJ2-3; D is possibly TRBD1 (6 bases). Germline values: CDR1 SNHLY, CDR2 FYNNEI. The V end lost 3 bases, the J end lost 3 bases, and 16 bases lay between the germline ends. The CDR3 is 16 amino acids. The CDR3 nucleotides read TGTGCCAGCAGTGACCAGGGGAGTCTAAAAACAGATACGCAGTATTTT. It encodes CASSDQGSLKTDTQYF.

The gene calls are TRBV5-1 and TRBJ2-7; TRBD1 agrees at 10 bases. Looked up from germline, CDR1 is SGHRS and CDR2 is YFSETQ. Germline trimming cut 3 bases from V and 5 bases from J; bases unmatched to any gene: 5. The CDR3 is 14 amino acids. CDR3 DNA: TGCGCCAGCAGCTCTACCGGGACAGGGGACGAGCAGTACTTC. This gives the protein CASSSTGTGDEQYF.

This clone was found many times. The chain employs TRBV2 and TRBJ1-4; D unclear. Trimming took 2 bases from V and 0 from J, leaving 16 bases between them. Looked up from germline, CDR1 is SNHLY and CDR2 is FYNNEI. This CDR3 has 18 residues. The CDR3 here is CASSEYVEIFSTNEKLFF. In nucleotides, the CDR3 is TGTGCCAGCAGTGAATATGTCGAGATCTTCTCAACTAATGAAAAACTGTTTTTT.

The rearrangement links TRBV6-1 to TRBJ2-4; D gene ambiguous. The V end lost 4 bases, the J end lost 2 bases, and 9 bases lay between the germline ends. Germline CDR1 is MNHNS and CDR2 is SASEGT. This CDR3 is 14 amino acids long. CDR3: CASSADGTKNIQYF. In DNA, the CDR3 is TGTGCCAGCAGTGCCGACGGCACCAAAAACATTCAGTACTTC.

This clone was recorded many times. J is TRBJ2-1 and V is TRBV29-1, with 9 bases fitting TRBD2. With 7 bases clipped from V and 3 bases from J, the junction kept 1 base outside the gene matches. The germline V gene has CDR1 SQVTM and CDR2 ANQGSEA. The CDR3 totals 12 residues. CDR3 bases: TGCAGCGCGACTAGCGGCTACAATGAGCAGTTCTTC. Amino acid sequence: CSATSGYNEQFF.

In this sample, this clone turned up many times. J is TRBJ1-1 and V is TRBV5-4; 9 bases agree with TRBD1. The CDR3 is 15 amino acids. J lost 2 bases, V lost 3 bases, and 5 bases had no gene match. Germline CDR1 SGHNT, CDR2 YYREEE (reference sequence). DNA for the CDR3: TGTGCCAGCAGCTGGGCGGGACAGGGCAACACTGAAGCTTTCTTT. Protein: CASSWAGQGNTEAFF.

In its sample, this clone was seen a few times. This rearrangement joins TRBV2 to TRBJ2-5; tentatively, D is TRBD1 (5 bases). CDR1 and CDR2 (germline): SNHLY, FYNNEI. V was pared by 5 bases and J by 2 bases, with 6 bases between. The CDR3 runs to 12 residues. In DNA form, the CDR3 reads TGTGCCAGCAGTCGACAGCAAGAGACCCAGTACTTC. This gives the protein CASSRQQETQYF.

This clone has more than one count but fewer than ten. The genes are TRBV7-2 and TRBJ2-1; D tentatively fits TRBD1 or TRBD2 (5 bases each). CDR1 SGHTA and CDR2 FQGNSA come from the germline V gene. The CDR3 runs to 15 residues. The V and J ends lost 0 bases and 5 bases respectively, with 11 bases between them. DNA of the CDR3: TGTGCCAGCAGCTTAGCGGGGACCCAGAACAATGAGCAGTTCTTC. This codes for CASSLAGTQNNEQFF.

This chain uses TRBV6-5 with TRBJ1-1; D call uncertain. This CDR3 has 13 amino acids. Trimming took 5 bases from V and 1 from J, leaving 8 bases between them. Germline V CDR1 and CDR2: MNHEY, SVGAGI. CDR3: CASSTLGNTEAFF. Here the CDR3 DNA reads TGTGCCAGCAGTACCCTAGGGAACACTGAAGCTTTCTTT.

The chain has TRBV5-6 and TRBJ2-5; 8 nucleotides match TRBD1. CDR1 SGHDT and CDR2 YYEEEE come from the germline V gene. V lost 0 bases, J lost 1 base, and 2 bases stayed unmatched. The CDR3 covers 15 residues. CDR3 residues: CASSLGGQGQETQYF. For the CDR3, the DNA is TGTGCCAGCAGCTTGGGAGGACAGGGCCAAGAGACCCAGTACTTC.

The J gene is TRBJ1-5, the V gene TRBV2, with a possible D match to TRBD1 (5 bases). Germline loops: CDR1 SNHLY, CDR2 FYNNEI. Trimming cost V 7 bases and J 4 bases, with 14 bases left between them. The CDR3 has 14 residues. The DNA of the CDR3 is TGTGCCAGCACCTTGAGGGGAGGAAATCAGCCCCAGCATTTT. It encodes CASTLRGGNQPQHF.

Remarks on this clone: Distinct nucleotide sequences in the sample also encode this CDR3. The genes are TRBV5-5 and TRBJ1-1; D is perhaps TRBD1 (5 bases). The CDR3 is 13 residues long. Trimming took off 5 bases at V and 1 base at J, with 9 bases between the two ends. CDR1 and CDR2 from the germline V gene are SGHKS and YYEKEE (reference sequence). In nucleotides, the CDR3 is TGTGCCAGCAGTTATACAGGGAACACTGAAGCTTTCTTT. Translation gives CASSYTGNTEAFF. Drawing the rest from reference TRBV5-5 and TRBJ1-1, the complete variable domain is DAGVTQSPTHLIKTRGQQVTLRCSPISGHKSVSWYQQVLGQGPQFIFQYYEKEERGRGNFPDRFSARQFPNYSSELNVNALLLGDSALYLCASSYTGNTEAFFGQGTRLTVV.

Worth noting for this clone: This may come from a read error, since a much larger clone is one base off. V usage is TRBV27 and J usage is TRBJ2-3, with unresolved D. CDR3 length: 13 amino acids. Germline assignment: CDR1 MNHEY and CDR2 SMNVEV (reference sequence). The V and J ends lost 3 bases and 3 bases respectively, with 7 bases between them. The CDR3 coding sequence is TGTGCCAGCAGTTTTTTTGGGACAGATACGCAGTATTTT. Residues: CASSFFGTDTQYF.

This clone was counted only a few times. At one boundary the junction diverges from the germline segment, which might be a read error. The chain links TRBV7-7 to TRBJ1-1; D gene unclear. The CDR3 covers 13 residues. Germline CDR1 SSHAT, CDR2 FNYEAQ (reference sequence). CDR3 protein: CASSLHQGTEAFF. The CDR3 bases are TGTGCTAGCAGCTTACATCAAGGCACTGAAGCTTTCTTT.

This clone was counted only a few times. The chain has TRBV2 and TRBJ2-7; D remains unclear. From germline, CDR1 is SNHLY and CDR2 FYNNEI. V lost 1 base to trimming and J lost 6 bases, with 4 bases between them. The CDR3 totals 11 residues. Written as DNA, the CDR3 is TGTGCCAGCAGTGAAGGGGGCGAGCAGTACTTC. It codes for CASSEGGEQYF.

The chain joins TRBV30 to TRBJ1-2; no firm D call. V was pared by 4 bases and J by 4 bases, with 10 bases between. The germline V gene has CDR1 GTSNPN and CDR2 SVGIG (reference sequence). The CDR3 has 12 residues. The CDR3 DNA follows: TGTGCCTGGACTGCCGGCGGCTATGGCTACACCTTC. Protein product: CAWTAGGYGYTF.

This clone was recorded many times. The V gene is TRBV5-4, the J gene TRBJ2-5; D might be TRBD1 or TRBD2, each matching 6 bases. This CDR3 spans 13 amino acids. The V end was cut by 6 bases, the J end by 2 bases, with 11 bases between. Per the germline V gene, CDR1 is SGHNT and CDR2 is YYREEE (reference sequence). The chain's CDR3 is CASTTGRQETQYF. The DNA of the CDR3 is TGTGCCAGCACCACAGGGAGGCAAGAGACCCAGTACTTC.

The chain combines TRBV6-5 with TRBJ2-3; D is unresolved. V was clipped by 2 bases and J by 2 bases, with 8 bases between them. Germline CDR1 reads MNHEY; CDR2 reads SVGAGI. The CDR3 spans 14 residues. Here the CDR3 reads CASSYMADTDTQYF. The CDR3 coding sequence is TGTGCCAGCAGTTACATGGCGGACACAGATACGCAGTATTTT.

V gene TRBV5-8 combines with J gene TRBJ2-3; the match to TRBD1 covers 9 bases. J lost 4 bases, V lost 2 bases, and 5 bases had no gene match. The germline V gene has CDR1 SGHTS and CDR2 YDEGEE. The CDR3 consists of 15 residues. CDR3 sequence (DNA): TGTGCCAGCAGCTTCCCGGGACAGGGAGCAGATACGCAGTATTTT. It specifies CASSFPGQGADTQYF.

Regarding this clone: A far larger clone is one nucleotide away, so this likely arose from a read error. The chain joins TRBV5-1 to TRBJ2-5, with 8 bases fitting TRBD2. This CDR3 is built from 17 residues. V shed 4 bases, J shed 3 bases, and the junction held 14 bases outside the gene matches. Per germline, CDR1 SGHRS and CDR2 YFSETQ. CDR3 nucleotides: TGCGCCAGCAGCCGCGGGTCCTCCGGGGGGGCTAAAGAGACCCAGTACTTC. It is translated as CASSRGSSGGAKETQYF. The full variable domain, with the rest looked up from reference TRBV5-1 and TRBJ2-5, is KAGVTQTPRYLIKTRGQQVTLSCSPISGHRSVSWYQQTPGQGLQFLFEYFSETQRNKGNFPGRFSGRQFSNSRSEMNVSTLELGDSALYLCASSRGSSGGAKETQYFGPGTRLLVL.